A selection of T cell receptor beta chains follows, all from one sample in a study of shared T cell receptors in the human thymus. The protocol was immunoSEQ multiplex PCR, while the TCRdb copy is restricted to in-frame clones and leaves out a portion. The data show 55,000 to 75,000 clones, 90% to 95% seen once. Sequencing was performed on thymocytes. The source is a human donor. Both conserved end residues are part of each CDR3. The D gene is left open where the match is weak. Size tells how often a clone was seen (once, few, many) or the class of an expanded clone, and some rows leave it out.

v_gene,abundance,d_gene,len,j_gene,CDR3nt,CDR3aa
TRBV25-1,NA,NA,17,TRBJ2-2,TGTGCCAGCAGTTCCCAAGACAGGACCCCGAGCACCGGGGAGCTGTTTTTT,CASSSQDRTPSTGELFF
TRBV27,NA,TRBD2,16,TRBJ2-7,TGTGCCAGCAGTTTTAGGGGGCGGGGGGGCTCCTACGAGCAGTACTTC,CASSFRGRGGSYEQYF
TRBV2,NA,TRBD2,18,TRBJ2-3,TGTGCCAGCTGGGGACTAGCGGGGGGAAAGACTAGCACAGATACGCAGTATTTT,CASWGLAGGKTSTDTQYF
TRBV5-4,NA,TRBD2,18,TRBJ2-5,TGTGCCAGCAGCTCGATTGGGGCGGGGGATCGGGGGAAGGAGACCCAGTACTTC,CASSSIGAGDRGKETQYF
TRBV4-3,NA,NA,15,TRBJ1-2,TGCGCCAGCAGCCAAGATTGGGGGGCTAACTATGGCTACACCTTC,CASSQDWGANYGYTF
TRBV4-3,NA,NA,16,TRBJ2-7,TGCGCCAGCAGTCCAACCCAATCCCCTTCTTCCTACGAGCAGTACTTC,CASSPTQSPSSYEQYF
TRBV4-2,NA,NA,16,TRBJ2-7,TGTGCCAGCAGCCAAGATCTCCAGTCAAGGCCCTACGAGCAGTACTTC,CASSQDLQSRPYEQYF
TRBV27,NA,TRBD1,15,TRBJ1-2,TGTGCCAGCAGTAGCCGGGACAGAAACTTCTATGGCTACACCTTC,CASSSRDRNFYGYTF
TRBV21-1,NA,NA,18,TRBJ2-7,TGTGCCAGCAGCAAAGCTCTACCTCCGGGACAGGGGTATTACGAGCAGTACTTC,CASSKALPPGQGYYEQYF
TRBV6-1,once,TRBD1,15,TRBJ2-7,TGTGCCAGCAGTGTTGAGGCAGGACAGGAGTACGAGCAGTACTTC,CASSVEAGQEYEQYF
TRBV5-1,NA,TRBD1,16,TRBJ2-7,TGCGCCAGCAGCTTGGCCTTGGACAGGGGGGCCTACGAGCAGTACTTC,CASSLALDRGAYEQYF
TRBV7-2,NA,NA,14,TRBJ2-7,TGTGCCAGCAGCTTAGTGCCGGGGGAGTACGAGCAGTACTTC,CASSLVPGEYEQYF
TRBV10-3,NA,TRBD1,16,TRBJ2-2,TGTGCCACCATAGGCTCAGTGACAGGGGCCACCGGGGAGCTGTTTTTT,CATIGSVTGATGELFF
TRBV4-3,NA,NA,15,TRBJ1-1,TGCGCCAGCAGCAGAGGGGGAAAGGGGAACACTGAAGCTTTCTTT,CASSRGGKGNTEAFF
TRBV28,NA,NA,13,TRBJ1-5,TGTGCCAGCAGTTATATAGGGGATCAGCCCCAGCATTTT,CASSYIGDQPQHF
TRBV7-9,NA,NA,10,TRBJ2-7,TGTGCCAGCAGCTTCTACGAGCAGTACTTC,CASSFYEQYF
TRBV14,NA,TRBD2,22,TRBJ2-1,TGTGCCAGCAGCCAAGATCCCCATTCCCTCCCTAGCGGACCAATCTCCTACAATGAGCAGTTCTTC,CASSQDPHSLPSGPISYNEQFF
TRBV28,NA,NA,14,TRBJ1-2,TGTGCCAGCACCATGACAATGGGCCTCTATGGCTACACCTTC,CASTMTMGLYGYTF
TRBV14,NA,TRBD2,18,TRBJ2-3,TGTGCCAGCAGCCAAGCGATCCGACTAGCGGGGGTTATAGATACGCAGTATTTT,CASSQAIRLAGVIDTQYF
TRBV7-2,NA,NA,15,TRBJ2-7,TGTGCCAGCAGTTTTCTAGGCGGGGGCACGTACGAGCAGTACTTC,CASSFLGGGTYEQYF
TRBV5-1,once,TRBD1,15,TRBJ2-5,TGCGCCAGCAGGACGGACAGGGGAGAGGAAGAGACCCAGTACTTC,CASRTDRGEEETQYF
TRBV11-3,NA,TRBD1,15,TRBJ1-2,TGTGCCAGCAGCTTAGATTGGACAGGGGTTGGGGGCTACACCTTC,CASSLDWTGVGGYTF
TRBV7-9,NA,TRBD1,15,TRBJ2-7,TGTGCCAGCAGCTTCCGGGACAGGGGAGTCTACGAGCAGTACTTC,CASSFRDRGVYEQYF
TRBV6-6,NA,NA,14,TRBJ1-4,TGTGCCAGCAGTTTTTCGGGGGAAGATGAAAAACTGTTTTTT,CASSFSGEDEKLFF
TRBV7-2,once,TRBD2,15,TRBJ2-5,TGTGCCAGCAGCTTACCTAGCGGGAGAGAAGAGACCCAGTACTTC,CASSLPSGREETQYF
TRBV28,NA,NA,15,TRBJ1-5,TGTGCCAGCAGTTTCGGCAGAAGAATCAATCAGCCCCAGCATTTT,CASSFGRRINQPQHF
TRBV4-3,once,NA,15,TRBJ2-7,TGCGCCAGCAGCCAGATCGGGGCTCAGGGCTACGAGCAGTACTTC,CASSQIGAQGYEQYF
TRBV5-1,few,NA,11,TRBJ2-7,TGCGCCAGCAGCTTGGGTACAGGGCAGTACTTC,CASSLGTGQYF
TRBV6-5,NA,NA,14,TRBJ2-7,TGTGCCAGCAGTTTCCGGGACGGACCCTACGAGCAGTACTTC,CASSFRDGPYEQYF